This T cell receptor beta chain came from a study of CD8 T cells in Susac syndrome. After removal of 4 bases from V and 2 bases from J, the junction contained 8 bases not matched to a gene. This CDR3 has 15 amino acids. The V gene's germline CDR1 is SGHDT and CDR2 YYEEEE. Random hexamers served to reverse transcribe about 0.5 to 1 ug RNA. The amplification used immunoSEQ multiplex PCR on TCR beta CDR3; it spanned 54 Vbeta and 13 Jbeta. TCRdb reanalysed the immunoSEQ multiplex PCR reads using MiXCR and keeps one entry per CDR3 protein. The table lists about 75,000 distinct CDR3 sequences, roughly 94% of them singletons, with over 0.45% in the top ten.

This receptor was identified in a human donor with Susac syndrome. The sequenced sample consisted of CD8+ T cells from PBMCs. This chain uses TRBV5-6 with TRBJ1-2; the match to TRBD1 covers 7 bases. DNA of the CDR3: TGTGCCAGCAGCGCTTCGACAGGGAGAAACTATGGCTACACCTTC. This codes for CASSASTGRNYGYTF.